Listed below are T cell receptor beta chains from one sample, sequenced in a study of T-cell reconstitution after alpha-beta-depleted transplantation in children. MiXCR, run by TCRdb on the PCR reads, gives a single entry per CDR3 protein. The sample consists of 500,000 to 650,000 distinct CDR3 sequences, 10% to 15% of them appearing once. Sample: PBMCs, mostly from graft donor cells, taken 360 days after TCRalphabeta/CD19-depleted stem cell transplant. The receptors were sampled from a male patient younger than 18 who had a stem cell transplant for acute myeloid leukemia, so the T cells may come from the graft donor. Both conserved end residues are part of each CDR3. The D gene is left open where the match is weak. The size of a clone is reported for some rows only, either as once, few or many, or as a class for expanded clones.

j_call clone_size d_call cdr3_length v_call cdr3_aa cdr3_nt
TRBJ2-2 many NA 11 TRBV29-1 CSVSRGGELFF TGCAGCGTTTCCCGGGGTGGGGAGCTGTTTTTT
TRBJ2-3 NA NA 15 TRBV11-2 CASSFTGVDGDTQYF TGTGCCAGCAGCTTTACGGGAGTCGATGGAGATACGCAGTATTTT
TRBJ2-7 few TRBD2 15 TRBV28 CASSFGRDSGWLRYF TGTGCCAGCAGTTTCGGGCGGGATAGCGGGTGGTTAAGATACTTC
TRBJ2-3 few TRBD2 17 TRBV28 CASSRLAGGIIGDTQYF TGTGCCAGCAGTCGACTAGCGGGAGGCATCATAGGGGATACGCAGTATTTT
TRBJ2-2 few TRBD1 17 TRBV5-6 CASSLATDRVNTGELFF TGTGCCAGCAGCTTGGCCACAGACAGGGTCAACACCGGGGAGCTGTTTTTT
TRBJ2-7 NA TRBD2 14 TRBV7-9 CASSFRREFNEQYF TGTGCCAGCAGCTTTCGGCGGGAGTTCAACGAGCAGTACTTC
TRBJ2-2 few NA 12 TRBV20-1 CSLGAGTGELFF TGCAGTCTTGGGGCGGGGACCGGGGAGCTGTTTTTT
TRBJ2-7 many TRBD2 15 TRBV7-2 CASSLSLAVSYEQYF TGTGCCAGCAGCTTAAGCCTAGCGGTGTCATACGAGCAGTACTTC
TRBJ2-5 few NA 14 TRBV11-2 CASSLVRHQETQYF TGTGCCAGCAGCTTAGTTCGGCACCAAGAGACCCAGTACTTC
TRBJ1-1 NA NA 14 TRBV12-3/TRBV12-4 CASSFVTMNTEAFF TGTGCCAGCAGTTTTGTGACCATGAACACTGAAGCTTTCTTT
TRBJ1-4 NA NA 13 TRBV28 CASSRGGHEKLFF TGTGCCAGCAGTCGCGGTGGGCATGAAAAACTGTTTTTT
TRBJ2-1 many NA 13 TRBV7-9 CASSLEAYNEQFF TGTGCCAGCAGCTTAGAAGCGTACAATGAGCAGTTCTTC
TRBJ2-3 few NA 12 TRBV20-1 CSAMERADTQYF TGCAGTGCTATGGAGAGGGCAGATACGCAGTATTTT
TRBJ1-5 few TRBD1 15 TRBV20-1 CSARRQGYGNQPQHF TGCAGTGCTAGAAGACAGGGCTACGGCAATCAGCCCCAGCATTTT
TRBJ2-5 NA NA 15 TRBV12-3/TRBV12-4 CASSILGPLQETQYF TGTGCCAGCAGTATCCTAGGGCCGCTCCAAGAGACCCAGTACTTC
TRBJ2-3 few TRBD2 16 TRBV27 CASRPGLAALTDTQYF TGTGCCAGCAGGCCAGGACTAGCGGCGTTAACAGATACGCAGTATTTT
TRBJ1-2 few NA 12 TRBV29-1 CSVPASNYGYTF TGCAGCGTCCCGGCATCCAACTATGGCTACACCTTC
TRBJ2-4 many NA 15 TRBV28 CASSPRSNWGNIQYF TGTGCCAGCAGTCCTCGGTCTAACTGGGGAAACATTCAGTACTTC
TRBJ2-3 NA NA 11 TRBV29-1 CSVGRTDTQYF TGCAGCGTTGGGCGCACAGATACGCAGTATTTT
TRBJ2-3 NA NA 15 TRBV29-1 CSVGTGSGRTDTQYF TGCAGCGTTGGGACAGGGAGCGGGAGAACAGATACGCAGTATTTT
TRBJ2-4 many TRBD2 17 TRBV4-3 CASSQDRASGPPNIQYF TGCGCCAGCAGCCAAGATAGGGCTAGCGGGCCCCCAAACATTCAGTACTTC
TRBJ2-5 few TRBD2 16 TRBV7-3 CASSLASGRGQETQYF TGTGCCAGCAGCTTAGCCAGCGGGAGAGGCCAAGAGACCCAGTACTTC